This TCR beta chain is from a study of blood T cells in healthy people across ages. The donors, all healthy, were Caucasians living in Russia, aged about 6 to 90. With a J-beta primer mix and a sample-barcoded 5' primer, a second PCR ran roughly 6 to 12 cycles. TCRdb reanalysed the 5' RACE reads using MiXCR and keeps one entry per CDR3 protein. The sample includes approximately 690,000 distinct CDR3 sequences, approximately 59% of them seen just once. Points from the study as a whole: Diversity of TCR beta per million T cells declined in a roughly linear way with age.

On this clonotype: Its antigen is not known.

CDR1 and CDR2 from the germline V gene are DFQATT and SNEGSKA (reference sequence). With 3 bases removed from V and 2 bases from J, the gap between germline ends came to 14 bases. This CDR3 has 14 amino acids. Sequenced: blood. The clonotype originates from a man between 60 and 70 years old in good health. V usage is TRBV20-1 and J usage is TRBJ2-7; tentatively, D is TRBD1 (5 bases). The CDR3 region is CSARVPQGTYEQYF. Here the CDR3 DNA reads TGCAGTGCTAGGGTACCCCAGGGAACCTACGAGCAGTACTTC.